The clone carrying this TCR beta chain occurred a few times. The antigen is not known. After removal of 3 bases from V and 4 bases from J, the junction contained 6 bases not matched to a gene. The length of the CDR3 is 15 residues. Germline assignment: CDR1 SEHNR and CDR2 FQNEAQ (reference sequence). The data belong to a study of T cells after yellow fever vaccination. Across the study: Low-cell-number fractions were prepared with SMART-Seq v4 Ultra Low Input.

The study made its TCR cDNA through 5'RACE template switching. That step introduced a universal primer site along with UMIs. TCRdb reanalysed the 5' RACE reads using MiXCR and keeps one entry per CDR3 protein. The sample gives about 320,000 distinct CDR3 sequences, roughly a tenth of which show up once; 3.3% is in the top ten. Study outcomes and limitations: By day 5 rather than day 15, the secondary response had peaked, though it was weaker.

The rearrangement joins TRBV7-9 to TRBJ2-3, with 8 bases aligning to TRBD2. The specimen comprised CD4+ T cells sorted from PBMCs, sampled 45 days after the yellow fever booster vaccination. This TCR derives from a young man who received the YFV17D yellow fever vaccine. The CDR3 DNA follows: TGTGCCAGCAGCTTGATTAGCGGGGCTCCAGATACGCAGTATTTT. Translation: CASSLISGAPDTQYF.